This is a list of T cell receptor beta chains from one sample in a study of T-cell reconstitution after alpha-beta-depleted transplantation in children. TCRdb reprocessed the PCR reads with MiXCR, giving one entry per CDR3 protein. This table holds 210,000 or so distinct CDR3 sequences, around 9.9% found once. The sequenced sample was PBMCs, obtained before TCRalphabeta/CD19-depleted stem cell transplant. These receptors were collected from a child under two years old with acute myeloid leukemia, due to receive a stem cell transplant. Each CDR3 is given with its conserved first and last residue. The D gene is left open where the match is weak. Clone sizes are given selectively: once, few, many, or a class where the clone is expanded.

CDR3aa	CDR3nt	j_gene	abundance	d_gene	len	v_gene
CASSRQSSGANVLTF	TGTGCCAGCAGCCGACAGTCGTCTGGGGCCAACGTCCTGACTTTC	TRBJ2-6	.	.	15	TRBV14
CASSLAGALTGELFF	TGCGCCAGCAGCTTGGCGGGGGCGCTGACCGGGGAGCTGTTTTTT	TRBJ2-2	many	.	15	TRBV5-1
CASSSPGQKNTGELFF	TGTGCCAGCTCATCACCGGGACAGAAGAACACCGGGGAGCTGTTTTTT	TRBJ2-2	.	TRBD1	16	TRBV18
CASSSEPPGLDVPDTQYF	TGTGCCAGCAGCTCCGAACCTCCGGGACTAGATGTTCCAGATACGCAGTATTTT	TRBJ2-3	few	TRBD2	18	TRBV7-6
CASSYSNRDNTDTQYF	TGTGCCAGCAGTTACTCGAACAGGGACAACACAGATACGCAGTATTTT	TRBJ2-3	.	.	16	TRBV6-5
CSARDSSGASPLHF	TGCAGTGCTAGAGATTCGTCAGGGGCCTCACCCCTCCACTTT	TRBJ1-6	many	.	14	TRBV20-1
CASRIRWGVNTEAFF	TGCGCCAGCAGGATCAGGTGGGGAGTGAACACTGAAGCTTTCTTT	TRBJ1-1	many	.	15	TRBV5-1
CASKLAGGNTGELFF	TGTGCCAGCAAGCTAGCGGGAGGGAACACCGGGGAGCTGTTTTTT	TRBJ2-2	.	TRBD2	15	TRBV7-6
CASSLRLREAFF	TGTGCCAGCAGTTTGCGGTTAAGGGAAGCTTTCTTT	TRBJ1-1	many	.	12	TRBV28
CSASTSGGLNEQFF	TGCAGTGCTTCAACTAGCGGGGGCCTCAATGAGCAGTTCTTC	TRBJ2-1	few	TRBD2	14	TRBV20-1
CATSDSGGGSYNEQFF	TGTGCCACCAGTGATTCTGGGGGCGGGAGCTACAATGAGCAGTTCTTC	TRBJ2-1	many	.	16	TRBV24-1
CASSFGRNQPQHF	TGTGCCAGCAGCTTCGGACGAAATCAGCCCCAGCATTTT	TRBJ1-5	many	.	13	TRBV7-2
CASYYPGQGNGYTF	TGTGCCAGCTACTATCCGGGACAGGGAAATGGCTACACCTTC	TRBJ1-2	.	TRBD1	14	TRBV28